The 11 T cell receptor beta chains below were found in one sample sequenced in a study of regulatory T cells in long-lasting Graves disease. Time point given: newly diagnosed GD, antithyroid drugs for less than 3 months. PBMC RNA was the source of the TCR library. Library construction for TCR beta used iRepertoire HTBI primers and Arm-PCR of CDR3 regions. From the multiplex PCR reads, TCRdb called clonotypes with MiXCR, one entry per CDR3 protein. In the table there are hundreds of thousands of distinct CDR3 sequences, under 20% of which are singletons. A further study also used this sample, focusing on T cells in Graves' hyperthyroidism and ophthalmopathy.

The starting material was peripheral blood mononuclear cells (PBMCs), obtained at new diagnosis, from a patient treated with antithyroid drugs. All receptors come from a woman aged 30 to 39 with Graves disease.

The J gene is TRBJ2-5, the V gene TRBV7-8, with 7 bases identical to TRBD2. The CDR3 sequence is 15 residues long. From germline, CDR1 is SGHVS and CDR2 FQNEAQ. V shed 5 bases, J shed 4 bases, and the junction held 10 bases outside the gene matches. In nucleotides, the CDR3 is TGTGCCAGCAGCCCGGTGGGGGGGGTGGGAGAGACCCAGTACTTC. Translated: CASSPVGGVGETQYF.

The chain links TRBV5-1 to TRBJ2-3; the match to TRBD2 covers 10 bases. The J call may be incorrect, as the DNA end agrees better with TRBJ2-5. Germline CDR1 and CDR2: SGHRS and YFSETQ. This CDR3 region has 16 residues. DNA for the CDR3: TGCGCCAGCAGTAGATTGGGGCTAGCGGGAGTAGAGACCCAGTACTTC. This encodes CASSRLGLAGVETQYF.

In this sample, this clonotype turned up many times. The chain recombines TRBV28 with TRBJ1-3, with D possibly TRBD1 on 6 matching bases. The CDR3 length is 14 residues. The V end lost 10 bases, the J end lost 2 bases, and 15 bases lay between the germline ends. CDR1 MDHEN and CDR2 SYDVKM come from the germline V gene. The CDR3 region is CATSTYRAGNTIYF. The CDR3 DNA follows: TGTGCCACCTCTACCTACAGGGCTGGAAACACCATATATTTT.

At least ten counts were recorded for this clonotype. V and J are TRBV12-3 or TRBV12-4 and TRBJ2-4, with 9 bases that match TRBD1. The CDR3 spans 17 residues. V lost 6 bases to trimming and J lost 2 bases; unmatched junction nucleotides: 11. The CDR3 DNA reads TGTGCCAGCAGCAACCAGGGGACAGGGTGGACCAAAAACATTCAGTACTTC. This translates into CASSNQGTGWTKNIQYF.

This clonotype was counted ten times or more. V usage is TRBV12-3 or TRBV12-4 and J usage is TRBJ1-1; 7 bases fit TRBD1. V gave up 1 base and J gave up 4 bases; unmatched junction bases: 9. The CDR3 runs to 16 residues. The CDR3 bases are TGTGCCAGCAGTTTAGGGGGTACAGGGGCTGGCACTGAAGCTTTCTTT. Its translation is CASSLGGTGAGTEAFF.

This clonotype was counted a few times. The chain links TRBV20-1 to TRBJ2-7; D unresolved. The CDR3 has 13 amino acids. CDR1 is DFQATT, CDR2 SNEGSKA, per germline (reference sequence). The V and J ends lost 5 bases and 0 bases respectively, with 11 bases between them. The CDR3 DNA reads TGCAGTGCTTTTAAGGAGAGCTCCTACGAGCAGTACTTC. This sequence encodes CSAFKESSYEQYF.

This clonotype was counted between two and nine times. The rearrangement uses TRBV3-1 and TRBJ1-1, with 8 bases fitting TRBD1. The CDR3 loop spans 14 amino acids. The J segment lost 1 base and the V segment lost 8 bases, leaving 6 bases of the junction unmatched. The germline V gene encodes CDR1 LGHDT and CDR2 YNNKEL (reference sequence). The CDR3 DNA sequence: TGTGCCAGCCGTCGAGGACAGGGGAACACTGAAGCTTTCTTT. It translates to CASRRGQGNTEAFF.

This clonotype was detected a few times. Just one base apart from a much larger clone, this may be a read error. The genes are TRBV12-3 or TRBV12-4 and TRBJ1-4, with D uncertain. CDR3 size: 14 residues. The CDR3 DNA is TGTGCCAGCACCTCAACAGCAACTAATGAAGAACTGTTTTTT. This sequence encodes CASTSTATNEELFF.

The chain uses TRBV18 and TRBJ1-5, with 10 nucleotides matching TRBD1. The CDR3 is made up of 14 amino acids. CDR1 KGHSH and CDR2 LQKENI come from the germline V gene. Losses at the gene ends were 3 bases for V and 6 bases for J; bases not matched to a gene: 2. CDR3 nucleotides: TGTGCCAGCTCACCGGGACAGGGGTTTCAGCCCCAGCATTTT. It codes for CASSPGQGFQPQHF.

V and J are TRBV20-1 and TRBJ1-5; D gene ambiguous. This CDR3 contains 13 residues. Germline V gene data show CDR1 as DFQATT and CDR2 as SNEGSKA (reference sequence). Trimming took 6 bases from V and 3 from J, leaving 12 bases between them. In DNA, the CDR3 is TGCAGTGCCTGGGAAGGGCACAATCAGCCCCAGCATTTT. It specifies CSAWEGHNQPQHF.

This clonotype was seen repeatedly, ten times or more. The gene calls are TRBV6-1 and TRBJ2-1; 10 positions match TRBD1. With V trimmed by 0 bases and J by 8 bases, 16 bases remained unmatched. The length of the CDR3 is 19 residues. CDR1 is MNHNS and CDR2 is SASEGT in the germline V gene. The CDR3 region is CASSEADGVWDRGRDEQFF. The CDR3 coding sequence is TGTGCCAGCAGTGAAGCTGATGGGGTGTGGGACAGGGGTCGCGATGAGCAGTTCTTC.